This passage covers 25 T cell receptor beta chains from one sample sequenced in a study of T cell responses to AZD1222 COVID-19 vaccine. This table comes from immunoSEQ multiplex PCR, and its TCRdb copy is limited to in-frame clones, with some not included. This table holds about 140,000 clones, almost 90% found once. This material consisted of peripheral blood, taken 28 days after the second AZD1222 dose. These receptors came from an adult who received the AZD1222 COVID-19 vaccine.

The V call is TRBV19, the J call TRBJ1-1; 8 bases match TRBD1. This CDR3 comprises 13 residues. Germline CDR1 LNHDA, CDR2 SQIVND (reference sequence). The V segment lost 7 bases and the J segment 8 bases; nucleotides outside the gene matches: 9. CDR3 sequence (DNA): TGTGCCAGTAAGCGGACAGGGAAATTCGAAGCTTTCTTT. Translated, it gives CASKRTGKFEAFF. Full variable domain (missing parts from reference TRBV19 and TRBJ1-1): DGGITQSPKYLFRKEGQNVTLSCEQNLNHDAMYWYRQDPGQGLRLIYYSQIVNDFQKGDIAEGYSVSREKKESFPLTVTSAQKNPTAFYLCASKRTGKFEAFFGQGTRLTVV.

The chain employs TRBV6-5 and TRBJ1-6; D is possibly TRBD1 (6 bases). The V gene's germline CDR1 is MNHEY and CDR2 SVGAGI. Trimming shortened V by 6 bases and J by 10 bases, and 16 bases separated the two germline ends. The CDR3 has 14 residues. The CDR3 spells CASSQQGGWSPLHF. The CDR3 nucleotides read TGTGCCAGCAGCCAACAGGGCGGGTGGTCACCCCTCCACTTT.

The chain has TRBV6-5 and TRBJ1-6; the D gene is possibly TRBD1 (6 bases). CDR3 length: 14 residues. The V gene's germline CDR1 is MNHEY and CDR2 SVGAGI. Trimming removed 5 bases at V and 9 bases at J, with 14 bases between. The CDR3 loop reads CASSPQGVGSPLHF. The CDR3 DNA sequence: TGTGCCAGCAGTCCACAGGGAGTCGGTTCACCCCTCCACTTT.

V is TRBV19 and J is TRBJ2-1; D possibly corresponds to TRBD2 (6 bases). The CDR3 contains 14 residues. V gave up 5 bases and J gave up 0 bases, with 8 bases separating them. CDR1 LNHDA and CDR2 SQIVND come from the germline V gene (reference sequence). CDR3 loop: CASSGGTSYNEQFF. The CDR3, as DNA: TGTGCCAGTAGTGGAGGGACCTCCTACAATGAGCAGTTCTTC.

As DNA, the CDR3 is TGTGCCACCAGTGGGACTAGCGGGGGGGCCTACAATGAGCAGTTCTTC. This codes for CATSGTSGGAYNEQFF. This chain joins TRBV24-1 and TRBJ2-1; 15 nucleotides match TRBD2. This CDR3 spans 16 amino acids. Losses at the gene ends were 5 bases for V and 2 bases for J; bases not matched to a gene: 0. Germline V lookup: CDR1 KGHDR, CDR2 SFDVKD.

The chain links TRBV7-3 to TRBJ2-3; TRBD2 agrees at 10 bases. In germline, CDR1 is SGHTA, CDR2 FQGTGA. Trimming cost V 3 bases and J 2 bases; bases outside gene matches: 2. The CDR3 runs to 15 residues. CDR3 amino acids: CASSLSGRDTDTQYF. CDR3 in DNA: TGTGCCAGCAGCTTGAGCGGGAGGGACACAGATACGCAGTATTTT.

The chain is built from TRBV5-1 and TRBJ1-6, with 7 positions matching TRBD1. The CDR3 loop spans 14 amino acids. The V gene end was trimmed by 3 bases and the J gene end by 7 bases; junction bases not matched to a gene: 4. Germline V gives CDR1 SGHRS, CDR2 YFSETQ. The CDR3 spells CASSSGTDNSPLHF. CDR3 coding DNA: TGCGCCAGCAGCTCGGGGACAGACAATTCACCCCTCCACTTT.

Only a few counts were recorded for this clone. The chain has TRBV7-2 and TRBJ2-7; D is unresolved. The germline V gene has CDR1 SGHTA and CDR2 FQGNSA. V dropped 5 bases and J dropped 4 bases, with 15 bases sitting between them. The CDR3 has 14 residues. The CDR3 nucleotides read TGTGCCAGCAGCAACGCCCCGGGCCCTTACGAGCAGTACTTC. Protein sequence: CASSNAPGPYEQYF.

About this clone itself: The junction departs from the called germline gene at one end, perhaps through a read error. V gene TRBV14 combines with J gene TRBJ1-1; D not resolved. CDR1 is SGHDN, CDR2 FVKESK, per germline. The CDR3 is 11 residues long. The chain's CDR3 is CASSQGPLSHF. CDR3 nucleotide sequence: TGTGCCAGCAGCCAAGGGCCTCTCTCCCACTTT. The whole variable domain, remainder taken from reference TRBV14 and TRBJ1-1, is EAGVTQFPSHSVIEKGQTVTLRCDPISGHDNLYWYRRVMGKEIKFLLHFVKESKQDESGMPNNRFLAERTGGTYSTLKVQPAELEDSGVYFCASSQGPLSHFGQGTRLTVV.

The V call is TRBV9, the J call TRBJ2-2; perhaps TRBD1 as D (6 bases). Trimming pared 6 bases from V and 5 bases from J, leaving 11 bases between. The CDR3 has 13 amino acids. CDR1 SGDLS and CDR2 YYNGEE come from the germline V gene. The DNA of the CDR3 is TGTGCCAGCAACAGGGTAGAAACCGGGGAGCTGTTTTTT. This gives the protein CASNRVETGELFF.

This clone is a singleton in its sample. The chain combines TRBV7-8 with TRBJ2-7; D is possibly TRBD1 or TRBD2 (6 bases each). Germline assignment: CDR1 SGHVS and CDR2 FQNEAQ. The CDR3 runs 14 residues. V was clipped by 1 base and J by 5 bases, with 12 bases between them. CDR3 sequence (DNA): TGTGCCAGCAGCTTAGTGGTGGAGGGGGACGAGCAGTACTTC. Its translation: CASSLVVEGDEQYF.

This chain links TRBV30 with TRBJ1-2; D possibly corresponds to TRBD1 (5 bases). This CDR3 is built from 14 residues. The V gene's germline CDR1 is GTSNPN and CDR2 SVGIG (reference sequence). V lost 4 bases, J lost 2 bases, and 14 bases lay in between. The chain's CDR3 is CAWMRAGRNYGYTF. For the CDR3, the DNA is TGTGCCTGGATGAGGGCAGGGCGAAACTATGGCTACACCTTC.

The V and J genes are TRBV10-3 and TRBJ2-7; 8 positions agree with TRBD2. The germline gives CDR1 ENHRY, CDR2 SYGVKD. Trimming took 2 bases from V and 6 from J; bases not matched to a gene: 9. The CDR3 is 15 residues long. The DNA of the CDR3 is TGTGCCATCAGTGAGAGGGTAGCGGGGAGTGGCGAGCAGTACTTC. Protein sequence: CAISERVAGSGEQYF.

V and J are TRBV13 and TRBJ1-4, with TRBD1 matching over 8 bases. Per germline, CDR1 PRHDT and CDR2 FYEKMQ (reference sequence). Unmatched junction bases numbered 8, after V lost 7 bases and J lost 1 base. The CDR3 spans 16 residues. CDR3 sequence: CASNYQGAQTNEKLFF. In nucleotides, the CDR3 is TGTGCCAGCAATTACCAGGGGGCGCAAACTAATGAAAAACTGTTTTTT.

This clone was counted once. The chain joins TRBV21-1 to TRBJ2-5; the table gives TRBD2 as D, unverified against the DNA. TRBV21-1 is shown as a pseudogene. This CDR3 has 18 amino acids. The CDR3 loop is CASSKGAGGQNHQETQYF. As DNA, the CDR3 is TGTGCCAGCAGCAAAGGGGCGGGGGGCCAAAACCACCAAGAGACCCAGTACTTC.

The rearrangement links TRBV9 to TRBJ1-4, with D unclear. The CDR3 length is 15 residues. The germline V gene encodes CDR1 SGDLS and CDR2 YYNGEE. Trimming stripped 3 bases from V and 2 bases from J, with 11 bases between. This CDR3 reads CASSANLGTNEKLFF. The CDR3 DNA follows: TGTGCCAGCAGCGCCAACCTGGGGACTAATGAAAAACTGTTTTTT.

The genes are TRBV19 and TRBJ2-3, with TRBD1 as a possible D gene (6 bases). V dropped 7 bases and J dropped 0 bases, with 23 bases sitting between them. Germline V gene data show CDR1 as LNHDA and CDR2 as SQIVND (reference sequence). The CDR3 spans 18 residues. The CDR3, as DNA: TGTGCCAGTACCATTGGATTGGCGTCGGACAGTAGCACAGATACGCAGTATTTT. Translating it yields CASTIGLASDSSTDTQYF.

The chain combines TRBV11-2 with TRBJ2-5; the D gene is possibly TRBD1 (5 bases). V shed 3 bases and J shed 5 bases, with 10 bases lying between them. Germline V gene sequence: CDR1 SGHAT, CDR2 FQNNGV. The CDR3 loop spans 13 amino acids. CDR3 in amino acids: CASSLSGLETQYF. DNA of the CDR3: TGTGCCAGCAGCTTGTCAGGGCTGGAGACCCAGTACTTC.

This clone was picked up one time. The chain has TRBV10-3 and TRBJ2-2; D is uncertain. V was pared by 5 bases and J by 5 bases, with 6 bases between. From germline, CDR1 is ENHRY and CDR2 SYGVKD. The CDR3 runs to 12 residues. CDR3 coding DNA: TGTGCCATCAGTCAGGATACCGGGGAGCTGTTTTTT. Protein sequence: CAISQDTGELFF.

The genes are TRBV6-2 or TRBV6-3 and TRBJ2-4; 12 bases map to TRBD2. The V and J ends lost 5 bases and 5 bases, in that order; junction bases with no gene match: 4. Germline CDR1 reads MNHEY; CDR2 reads SVGEGT. The CDR3 is made up of 15 amino acids. The CDR3 DNA reads as TGTGCCAGCAGTAAATCTAGCGGGGGGGAAAACATTCAGTACTTC. It codes for CASSKSSGGENIQYF.

The chain recombines TRBV5-5 with TRBJ1-1; D is uncertain. The germline V gene encodes CDR1 SGHKS and CDR2 YYEKEE (reference sequence). CDR3 length equals 13 residues. Trimming shortened V by 0 bases and J by 7 bases, and 10 bases separated the two germline ends. The CDR3 DNA is TGTGCCAGCAGCTTGGTCCCGGGAGGTGAAGCTTTCTTT. Residues: CASSLVPGGEAFF. Complete variable domain (other parts from reference TRBV5-5 and TRBJ1-1): DAGVTQSPTHLIKTRGQQVTLRCSPISGHKSVSWYQQVLGQGPQFIFQYYEKEERGRGNFPDRFSARQFPNYSSELNVNALLLGDSALYLCASSLVPGGEAFFGQGTRLTVV.

CDR3 residues: CASSTGTSGGSYNEQFF. DNA of the CDR3: TGTGCCAGTAGTACTGGGACTAGCGGGGGCTCCTACAATGAGCAGTTCTTC. The rearrangement uses TRBV19 and TRBJ2-1; 14 positions match TRBD2. The V and J ends lost 4 bases and 0 bases, in that order; junction bases with no gene match: 2. CDR1 and CDR2 from the germline V gene are LNHDA and SQIVND (reference sequence). This CDR3 has 17 amino acids.

This clone was picked up a small number of times. The DNA for the CDR3 is TGTGCCAGCAGCCGGGGACTAGCGGGAGGTCTCACAGATACGCAGTATTTT. Amino acid sequence: CASSRGLAGGLTDTQYF. This chain links TRBV11-2 with TRBJ2-3; 15 bases match TRBD2. The J segment lost 2 bases and the V segment lost 5 bases, leaving 5 bases of the junction unmatched. Per the germline V gene, CDR1 is SGHAT and CDR2 is FQNNGV. The CDR3 contains 17 residues. Together with reference TRBV11-2 and TRBJ2-3, the CDR3 gives the full variable domain: EAGVAQSPRYKIIEKRQSVAFWCNPISGHATLYWYQQILGQGPKLLIQFQNNGVVDDSQLPKDRFSAERLKGVDSTLKIQPAKLEDSAVYLCASSRGLAGGLTDTQYFGPGTRLTVL.

The V gene is TRBV5-1, the J gene TRBJ1-5; TRBD1 matches at 7 bases. CDR1 is SGHRS, CDR2 YFSETQ, per germline. This CDR3 has 16 residues. Losses at the gene ends were 4 bases for V and 0 bases for J; bases not matched to a gene: 7. Here the CDR3 reads CASSPQGVDSNQPQHF. CDR3 nucleotide sequence: TGCGCCAGCAGCCCCCAGGGGGTCGATAGCAATCAGCCCCAGCATTTT.

The chain employs TRBV3-1 (or the pseudogene TRBV3-2) and TRBJ2-3, with TRBD2 identical over 9 bases. Trimming cost V 4 bases and J 0 bases; bases outside gene matches: 14. Germline CDR1 and CDR2: LGHDT and YNNKEL (reference sequence). This CDR3 is 19 amino acids long. CDR3 in amino acids: CASSLLGSASGVSTDTQYF. The CDR3 region has the DNA TGTGCCAGCAGCCTGCTAGGGTCGGCTAGCGGGGTAAGCACAGATACGCAGTATTTT.